This entry lists 17 T cell receptor beta chains sequenced from one sample in a study of cytomegalovirus exposure and HLA in healthy donors. With 60 Vbeta and 13 Jbeta primers, the PCR was carried out. Sequenced by immunoSEQ multiplex PCR; TCRdb stores in-frame clones only, minus some. Among approximately 80,000 clones listed, more than 50% were seen once. Sequencing used PBMCs. The receptors here all came from a woman in her thirties or forties in good health and CMV-seropositive.

The chain employs TRBV30 and TRBJ2-1; a weak D match, TRBD1 (5 bases). V was shortened by 7 bases and J by 8 bases, with 21 bases between the two germline ends. The CDR3 totals 14 residues. Germline loops: CDR1 GTSNPN, CDR2 SVGIG (reference sequence). The DNA for the CDR3 is TGTGCCTCCAAGGGGCCCCAAGAAATAGATGAGCAGTTCTTC. Translated: CASKGPQEIDEQFF. Together with reference TRBV30 and TRBJ2-1, the CDR3 gives the full variable domain: SQTIHQWPATLVQPVGSPLSLECTVEGTSNPNLYWYRQAAGRGLQLLFYSVGIGQISSEVPQNLSASRPQDRQFILSSKKLLLSDSGFYLCASKGPQEIDEQFFGPGTRLTVL.

This clone was counted a few times. The rearrangement uses TRBV10-3 and TRBJ1-2, with 9 bases identical to TRBD1. Germline lookup yields CDR1 ENHRY and CDR2 SYGVKD. The ends lost 0 bases at V and 9 bases at J; junction bases unmatched: 8. The CDR3 contains 15 residues. The CDR3 DNA reads as TGTGCCATCAGTGAGTCCACCGGGACAGGGATGAGCTACACCTTC. Encoded protein: CAISESTGTGMSYTF.

The CDR3 nucleotides read TGTGCCAGCACCCGGGGTGCCGGGGCTGAAGCTTTCTTT. It encodes CASTRGAGAEAFF. The chain recombines TRBV28 with TRBJ1-1, with no clear D. The CDR3 is 13 residues long. Germline V gene sequence: CDR1 MDHEN, CDR2 SYDVKM. The V gene lost 7 bases and the J gene lost 6 bases, with 15 bases spanning the gap.

The CDR3 DNA reads TGCGCCAGCAGCTTGGTTCCGGGGAATTCACCCCTCCACTTT. Translation: CASSLVPGNSPLHF. The chain joins TRBV5-1 to TRBJ1-6; D is unclear. V was trimmed by 0 bases and J by 7 bases, leaving 8 bases between them. There are 14 residues in the CDR3. CDR1 is SGHRS and CDR2 is YFSETQ in the germline V gene.

This clone appeared a few times. The chain uses TRBV4-1 and TRBJ1-2; 8 bases fit TRBD1. CDR3 length equals 16 residues. Germline CDR1 is MGHRA and CDR2 is YSYEKL. V shed 1 base, J shed 6 bases, and the junction held 10 bases outside the gene matches. The CDR3 here is CASSQVGTGRRNGYTF. The CDR3 DNA is TGCGCCAGCAGCCAAGTTGGGACAGGCCGAAGGAATGGCTACACCTTC.

The V and J genes are TRBV11-3 and TRBJ1-1; D remains unclear. With 3 bases removed from V and 5 bases from J, the gap between germline ends came to 10 bases. Germline CDR1 reads SGHNT; CDR2 reads YENEEA. CDR3 length: 13 residues. The CDR3 nucleotides read TGTGCCAGCAGCTTTGCGAGGGTGACTGAAGCTTTCTTT. This codes for CASSFARVTEAFF.

The CDR3 here is CASSLDPQREGNEQFF. The CDR3 region has the DNA TGTGCCAGCAGCTTAGATCCCCAGCGGGAGGGGAATGAGCAGTTCTTC. This rearrangement joins TRBV7-9 to TRBJ2-1; 10 bases map to TRBD2. The CDR3 length is 16 residues. Germline V gene data show CDR1 as SEHNR and CDR2 as FQNEAQ (reference sequence). With 1 base clipped from V and 7 bases from J, the junction kept 7 bases outside the gene matches.

V and J are TRBV5-5 and TRBJ2-6; TRBD1 agrees at 8 bases. Losses at the gene ends were 4 bases for V and 1 base for J; bases not matched to a gene: 7. Germline V gene data show CDR1 as SGHKS and CDR2 as YYEKEE (reference sequence). CDR3 length: 17 amino acids. The CDR3 protein is CASSPTGVKSGANVLTF. The CDR3 bases are TGTGCCAGCAGCCCGACAGGGGTAAAGTCTGGGGCCAACGTCCTGACTTTC.

This chain links TRBV2 with TRBJ2-2; 10 positions agree with TRBD2. The CDR3 covers 20 residues. Trimming took 4 bases from V and 0 from J; bases not matched to a gene: 14. Germline loops: CDR1 SNHLY, CDR2 FYNNEI. The CDR3 is CASSVNSGPSGRANTGELFF. CDR3 DNA: TGTGCCAGCAGTGTCAACTCTGGTCCTAGCGGGAGAGCGAACACCGGGGAGCTGTTTTTT.

This clone has just a few counts. The V and J genes are TRBV4-2 and TRBJ1-2; the D is unclear. The CDR3 sequence is 15 residues long. V shed 0 bases and J shed 1 base, with 9 bases lying between them. CDR1 LGHNA and CDR2 YNFKEQ come from the germline V gene. The CDR3 loop is CASSQDEGSNYGYTF. DNA for the CDR3: TGTGCCAGCAGCCAAGATGAGGGAAGTAACTATGGCTACACCTTC.

V is TRBV19 and J is TRBJ2-4, with D tentatively TRBD2 (5 bases). From germline, CDR1 is LNHDA and CDR2 SQIVND (reference sequence). Deletions cut 5 bases from V and 9 bases from J, with 11 bases between. The CDR3 has 12 residues. CDR3 residues: CASSLNRGIQYF. Here the CDR3 DNA reads TGTGCCAGTAGTCTCAACCGGGGCATTCAGTACTTC. Full variable domain (rest looked up from reference TRBV19 and TRBJ2-4): DGGITQSPKYLFRKEGQNVTLSCEQNLNHDAMYWYRQDPGQGLRLIYYSQIVNDFQKGDIAEGYSVSREKKESFPLTVTSAQKNPTAFYLCASSLNRGIQYFGAGTRLSVL.

As DNA, the CDR3 is TGTGCCAGCAGTTTATCGGGGTTAGGTGGCTACACCTTC. It specifies CASSLSGLGGYTF. The chain links TRBV28 to TRBJ1-2; D is undetermined. In germline, CDR1 is MDHEN, CDR2 SYDVKM. V lost 1 base to trimming and J lost 7 bases, with 10 bases between them. The CDR3 sequence is 13 residues long.

The sample holds a few counts of this clone. The same CDR3 also results from other DNA sequences found in this sample. The J gene is TRBJ2-5, the V gene TRBV28; D unresolved. CDR1 and CDR2 (germline): MDHEN, SYDVKM. The CDR3 contains 14 residues. V gave up 1 base and J gave up 1 base, with 7 bases separating them. CDR3 amino acids: CASSLSSGQETQYF. The CDR3, as DNA: TGTGCCAGCAGTTTATCCTCAGGCCAAGAGACCCAGTACTTC.

The chain employs TRBV28 and TRBJ1-1, with D possibly TRBD1 on 5 matching bases. The CDR3 sequence is 15 residues long. Germline V gene sequence: CDR1 MDHEN, CDR2 SYDVKM. Trimming took off 2 bases at V and 4 bases at J, with 14 bases between the two ends. CDR3 amino acids: CASSLGQGGSTEAFF. CDR3 nucleotide sequence: TGTGCCAGCAGTTTAGGTCAGGGCGGGAGCACTGAAGCTTTCTTT.

This sequence joins TRBV2 and TRBJ2-1, with D perhaps TRBD1 (5 bases). The V end was cut by 7 bases, the J end by 2 bases, with 12 bases between. This CDR3 is built from 14 residues. Germline V gene sequence: CDR1 SNHLY, CDR2 FYNNEI. The DNA for the CDR3 is TGTGCCAGCACGGCAGGGTATCCCTACAATGAGCAGTTCTTC. Translated: CASTAGYPYNEQFF.

The V gene is TRBV4-1, the J gene TRBJ2-7; 8 bases match TRBD2. Germline values: CDR1 MGHRA, CDR2 YSYEKL. J gave up 7 bases and V 1 base, and 9 bases lay outside the gene matches. This CDR3 comprises 15 residues. The CDR3: CASSQGPAGVVEQYF. CDR3 in DNA: TGCGCCAGCAGCCAAGGTCCAGCGGGAGTCGTGGAGCAGTACTTC.

This clone was recorded a few times. This CDR3 reads CASSLSPDRGSNQPQHF. For the CDR3, the DNA is TGTGCCAGCAGCTTATCCCCCGACAGGGGAAGCAATCAGCCCCAGCATTTT. V usage is TRBV7-9 and J usage is TRBJ1-5, with TRBD1 matching over 8 bases. CDR3 length: 17 residues. The V gene's germline CDR1 is SEHNR and CDR2 FQNEAQ (reference sequence). V was clipped by 2 bases and J by 1 base; unmatched bases: 7. The entire variable domain, with the rest obtained from reference TRBV7-9 and TRBJ1-5, is as follows: DTGVSQNPRHKITKRGQNVTFRCDPISEHNRLYWYRQTLGQGPEFLTYFQNEAQLEKSRLLSDRFSAERPKGSFSTLEIQRTEQGDSAMYLCASSLSPDRGSNQPQHFGDGTRLSIL.